Presented here are 16 T cell receptor beta chains from one specimen sequenced in a study of T cells in Graves' hyperthyroidism and ophthalmopathy. Template material for amplifying TCR beta CDR3 regions consisted of RNA transcripts. The HTBI primer set served for first-round RT-PCR of the TCR CDR3. Each CDR3 protein is one row after TCRdb ran MiXCR on the multiplex PCR reads. Among hundreds of thousands of distinct CDR3 sequences listed, approximately 13% were seen once. Sequences were obtained from blood. Source of these receptors: a woman aged 18-29 years with Graves' hyperthyroidism.

The table lists this clonotype with many counts. The chain has TRBV3-1 and TRBJ2-5; tentatively, D is TRBD2 (6 bases). CDR3 size: 15 residues. Looked up from germline, CDR1 is LGHDT and CDR2 is YNNKEL (reference sequence). V lost 0 bases and J lost 5, with 13 bases in between. Here the CDR3 reads CASSQDVRGRETQYF. The CDR3 DNA is TGTGCCAGCAGCCAAGATGTCCGTGGGAGGGAGACCCAGTACTTC.

This clonotype was detected a few times. The CDR3 region is CASSPSGLREQYF. CDR3 coding DNA: TGCGCCAGCAGCCCCAGTGGGCTCCGCGAGCAGTACTTC. The V call is TRBV4-1, the J call TRBJ2-7; the D is unclear. The CDR3 covers 13 residues. Germline CDR1 and CDR2: MGHRA and YSYEKL. Trimming left V 4 bases short and J 6 bases short, with 13 bases between.

This clonotype was observed many times. This chain links TRBV30 with TRBJ1-1; D is perhaps TRBD1 (6 bases). Trimming cost V 3 bases and J 11 bases, with 16 bases left between them. This CDR3 is 12 amino acids long. CDR1 and CDR2 (germline): GTSNPN, SVGIG (reference sequence). This CDR3 reads CAWRSTGRGAFF. CDR3 coding DNA: TGTGCCTGGAGGTCAACAGGGCGGGGTGCTTTCTTT.

This clonotype was observed a handful of times. The gene calls are TRBV19 and TRBJ2-7, with a tentative D call TRBD2 (5 bases). With 1 base removed from V and 7 bases from J, the gap between germline ends came to 14 bases. The CDR3 extends over 14 amino acids. CDR1 is LNHDA and CDR2 is SQIVND in the germline V gene (reference sequence). The CDR3 coding sequence is TGTGCCAGTAGTATAGGTCGCCAAACGGGAGAGCAGTACTTC. This translates into CASSIGRQTGEQYF.

The rearrangement uses TRBV4-3 and TRBJ2-1; perhaps TRBD2 as D (8 bases). Germline values: CDR1 LGHNA, CDR2 YSLEER. V lost 0 bases and J 5 bases, leaving 20 bases between the germline ends. The CDR3 consists of 18 residues. The CDR3 here is CASSQDRGRTSSNNEQFF. The DNA of the CDR3 is TGCGCCAGCAGCCAAGATAGGGGGCGGACTAGCTCAAACAATGAGCAGTTCTTC.

This clonotype was detected ten times or more. The rearrangement joins TRBV19 to TRBJ2-3; D is undetermined. Germline V gene sequence: CDR1 LNHDA, CDR2 SQIVND (reference sequence). Between the trimmed V and J ends, which lost 5 bases and 0 bases, there was a span of 12 bases. This CDR3 comprises 15 residues. In DNA form, the CDR3 reads TGTGCCAGTAGTCCAGACTTTACTAGCACAGATACGCAGTATTTT. The encoded protein is CASSPDFTSTDTQYF.

There are many counts of this clonotype. CDR3 nucleotide sequence: TGTGCCAGCAGTCCGGCGGGGGACAGGCAAGGCTCTGGGGCCAACGTCCTGACTTTC. Its protein product is CASSPAGDRQGSGANVLTF. V gene TRBV6-1 combines with J gene TRBJ2-6; tentatively, D is TRBD1 (8 bases). The germline CDR1 and CDR2 sequences are MNHNS and SASEGT. The CDR3 length is 19 residues. Trimming pared 5 bases from V and 0 bases from J, leaving 20 bases between.

This clonotype was found many times. J is TRBJ1-5 and V is TRBV11-2; TRBD1 aligns across 9 bases. With 0 bases clipped from V and 4 bases from J, the junction kept 7 bases outside the gene matches. This CDR3 has 17 residues. Germline CDR1 is SGHAT and CDR2 is FQNNGV. The CDR3 coding sequence is TGTGCCAGCAGCTTAGACACAGGGGGCTTTGGTAATCAGCCCCAGCATTTT. It codes for CASSLDTGGFGNQPQHF.

This clonotype has only a few counts. The chain employs TRBV28 and TRBJ1-1, with D unclear. The CDR3 runs to 11 residues. The V gene lost 7 bases and the J gene lost 11 bases, with 14 bases spanning the gap. The germline CDR1 and CDR2 sequences are MDHEN and SYDVKM. The CDR3 DNA reads TGTGCCAGCACCTTGGGTAATCGGGCTTTCTTT. Translating it yields CASTLGNRAFF.

This clonotype was seen a handful of times. A much larger clone differs by one base, so this may be a read error. The V gene is TRBV29-1, the J gene TRBJ2-3, with 10 bases fitting TRBD2. Germline V CDR1 and CDR2: SQVTM, ANQGSEA. V was clipped by 4 bases and J by 5 bases; unmatched bases: 12. The CDR3 runs 16 residues. CDR3 coding DNA: TGCAGCGTTGGCCTAGCGGGAGTACCGCGAAGAGATACGCAGTATTTT. Its translation: CSVGLAGVPRRDTQYF.

This clonotype came up many times. The chain couples TRBV12-3 or TRBV12-4 to TRBJ2-1; 7 nucleotides agree with TRBD2. The CDR3 has 20 residues. Trimming at V came to 4 bases and at J to 6 bases, leaving 24 bases not matched to a gene. CDR3 nucleotides: TGTGCCAGCAGTTCCCGACGGGGCGGACTAGGCCTTGGAAGTGGCAATGAGCAGTTCTTC. This translates into CASSSRRGGLGLGSGNEQFF.

At least ten counts were recorded for this clonotype. The chain uses TRBV15 and TRBJ1-5, with D uncertain. Germline-derived CDR1 and CDR2 are LNHNV and YYDKDF (reference sequence). The CDR3 spans 15 residues. V was cut by 0 bases and J by 6 bases, with 12 bases left in between. CDR3 sequence (DNA): TGTGCCACCAGCAGAGATCAGGCCCCGCCTCAGCCCCAGCATTTT. Amino acid sequence: CATSRDQAPPQPQHF.

V usage is TRBV9 and J usage is TRBJ1-2; D uncertain. The CDR3 contains 15 residues. Germline V CDR1 and CDR2: SGDLS, YYNGEE. The V end lost 0 bases, the J end lost 2 bases, and 11 bases lay between the germline ends. The CDR3 DNA is TGTGCCAGCAGCGTAGCTGATAATCCCAACTATGGCTACACCTTC. This gives the protein CASSVADNPNYGYTF.

The chain joins TRBV20-1 to TRBJ1-1, with D tentatively TRBD1 (5 bases). This CDR3 has 15 amino acids. Trimming shortened V by 4 bases and J by 0 bases, and 15 bases separated the two germline ends. Germline CDR1 and CDR2: DFQATT and SNEGSKA (reference sequence). CDR3 residues: CSAIQRGGLNTEAFF. CDR3 bases: TGCAGTGCTATCCAACGGGGGGGGTTGAACACTGAAGCTTTCTTT.

The chain couples TRBV5-4 to TRBJ2-5, with TRBD1 matching over 7 bases. The CDR3 covers 15 residues. Germline trimming cut 4 bases from V and 2 bases from J; bases unmatched to any gene: 8. The V gene's germline CDR1 is SGHNT and CDR2 YYREEE (reference sequence). The CDR3 sequence: CASSAPPGQQETQYF. The DNA for the CDR3 is TGTGCCAGCAGCGCCCCACCGGGACAGCAAGAGACCCAGTACTTC.

In regard to this clonotype: A read error may explain this, as a much larger clone is one base away. The chain is built from TRBV7-3 and TRBJ2-2; TRBD2 is a possible D gene (6 bases). The CDR3 has 16 amino acids. Germline V gene sequence: CDR1 SGHTA, CDR2 FQGTGA. The CDR3 protein is CASSLKTAGNTGGLFF. The CDR3 DNA sequence: TGTGCCAGCAGCTTAAAAACGGCAGGAAACACCGGGGGGCTGTTTTTT.